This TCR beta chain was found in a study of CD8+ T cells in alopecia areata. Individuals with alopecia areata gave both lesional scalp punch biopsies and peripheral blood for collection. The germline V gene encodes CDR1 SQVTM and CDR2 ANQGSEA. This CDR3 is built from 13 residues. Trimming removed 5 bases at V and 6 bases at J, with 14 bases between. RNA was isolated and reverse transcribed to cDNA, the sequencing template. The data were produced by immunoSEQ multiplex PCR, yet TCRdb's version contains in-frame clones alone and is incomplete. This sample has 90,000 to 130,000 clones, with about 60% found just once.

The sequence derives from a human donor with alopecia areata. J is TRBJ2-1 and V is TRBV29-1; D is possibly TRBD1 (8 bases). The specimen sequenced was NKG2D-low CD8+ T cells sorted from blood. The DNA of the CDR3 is TGCAGCGTTCGGACAGGGAGGGGCAATGAGCAGTTCTTC. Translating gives CSVRTGRGNEQFF.